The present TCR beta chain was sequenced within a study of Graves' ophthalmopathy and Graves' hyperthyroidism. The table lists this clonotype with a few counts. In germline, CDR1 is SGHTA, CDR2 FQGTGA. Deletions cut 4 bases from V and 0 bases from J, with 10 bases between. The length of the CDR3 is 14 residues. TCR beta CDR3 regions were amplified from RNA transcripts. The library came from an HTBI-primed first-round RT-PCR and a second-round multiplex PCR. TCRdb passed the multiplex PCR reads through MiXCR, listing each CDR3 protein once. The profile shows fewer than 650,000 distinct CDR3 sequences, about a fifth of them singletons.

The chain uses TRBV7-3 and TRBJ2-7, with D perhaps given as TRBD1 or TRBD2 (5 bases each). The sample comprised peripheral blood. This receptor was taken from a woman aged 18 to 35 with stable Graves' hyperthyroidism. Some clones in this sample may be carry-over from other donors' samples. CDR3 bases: TGTGCCAGCAGCTCCGGGGCCTACTCCTACGAGCAGTACTTC. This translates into CASSSGAYSYEQYF.